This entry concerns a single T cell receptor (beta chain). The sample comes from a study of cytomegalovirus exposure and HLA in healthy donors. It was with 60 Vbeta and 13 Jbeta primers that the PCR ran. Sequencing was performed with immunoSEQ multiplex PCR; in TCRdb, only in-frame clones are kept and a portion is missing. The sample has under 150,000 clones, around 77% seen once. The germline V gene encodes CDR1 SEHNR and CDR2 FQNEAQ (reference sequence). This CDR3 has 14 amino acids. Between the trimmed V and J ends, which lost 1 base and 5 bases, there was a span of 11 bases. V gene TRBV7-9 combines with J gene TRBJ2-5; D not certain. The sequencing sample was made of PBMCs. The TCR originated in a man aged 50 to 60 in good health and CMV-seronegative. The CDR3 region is CASSLGESWETQYF. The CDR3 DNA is TGTGCCAGCAGCTTAGGCGAGAGTTGGGAGACCCAGTACTTC.